This T cell receptor (beta chain) emerged from a study of cytomegalovirus exposure and HLA in healthy donors. On the study more broadly: Previous work identified around 120 million unique TCR beta sequences from some 170 million T cells.

The junction had 8 bases not matched to a gene; V was cut back by 2 bases and J by 5 bases. This CDR3 is 15 amino acids long. CDR1 and CDR2 (germline): GTSNPN, SVGIG (reference sequence). Use of 60 Vbeta and 13 Jbeta primers characterized the PCR. The assay was immunoSEQ multiplex PCR, and TCRdb's table has in-frame clones only and misses some. The sample has some 220,000 clones; about 80% are singletons. Sample: PBMCs. V is TRBV30 and J is TRBJ2-5; 10 positions agree with TRBD1. The source is a woman between 55 and 75 years old in good health and CMV-seropositive. This CDR3 is CAWSFTTGGGETQYF. The CDR3 DNA reads TGTGCCTGGAGTTTCACGACAGGGGGCGGGGAGACCCAGTACTTC.